This is a list of T cell receptor beta chains from one sample in a study of blood T cell repertoires in COVID-19. The assay was immunoSEQ multiplex PCR, and TCRdb's table has in-frame clones only and misses some. The data hold 35,000 to 50,000 clones, with around 90% observed a single time. The sample comprised peripheral blood. The source of these receptors is a woman over 75 with active COVID-19. Both conserved end residues are part of each CDR3. Each record gives: J gene, D gene, clone size, CDR3 length, V gene, CDR3 protein, CDR3 DNA. D genes are given only for firm matches. A row's size may be missing; if present it is once, few, many or a size class.

TRBJ2-7 . . 15 TRBV6-2/TRBV6-3 CASSYSNQGSYEQYF TGTGCCAGCAGTTACTCGAATCAGGGTTCCTACGAGCAGTACTTC
TRBJ2-5 . . 13 TRBV2 CASTRGLGETQYF TGTGCCAGCACCAGGGGTCTTGGAGAGACCCAGTACTTC
TRBJ1-1 TRBD1 . 15 TRBV18 CASSRSQGGNTEAFF TGTGCCAGCTCACGATCTCAGGGGGGAAACACTGAAGCTTTCTTT
TRBJ1-1 TRBD1 . 13 TRBV6-6 CASSPPGQPQAFF TGTGCCAGCAGTCCCCCGGGACAGCCTCAAGCTTTCTTT
TRBJ2-3 . once 14 TRBV4-2 CASSQERGPDTQYF TGTGCCAGCAGCCAAGAAAGGGGCCCAGATACGCAGTATTTT
TRBJ1-2 . few 13 TRBV28 CASSLQGAYGYTF TGTGCCAGCAGTCTCCAAGGGGCCTATGGCTACACCTTC
TRBJ2-4 TRBD2 . 19 TRBV28 CASSPLWEGLTLAKNIQYF TGTGCCAGCAGTCCCCTATGGGAGGGGCTAACCCTAGCCAAAAACATTCAGTACTTC
TRBJ2-3 TRBD2 . 17 TRBV5-6 CASSLAKLAGARDTQYF TGTGCCAGCAGCTTGGCCAAACTAGCGGGGGCCAGAGATACGCAGTATTTT
TRBJ2-7 . . 13 TRBV7-6 CASSLGQTAEQYF TGTGCCAGCAGCTTAGGCCAGACAGCCGAGCAGTACTTC
TRBJ2-1 TRBD1 . 15 TRBV18 CASSPGQGHFHEQFF TGTGCCAGCTCACCGGGACAGGGTCATTTTCATGAGCAGTTCTTC
TRBJ2-1 TRBD2 . 16 TRBV11-3 CASNIAGGARLYEQFF TGTGCCAGCAACATTGCGGGGGGCGCCAGGTTATATGAGCAGTTCTTC
TRBJ1-3 . . 14 TRBV19 CASSAARGGNTIYF TGTGCCAGTAGTGCGGCGAGAGGAGGAAACACCATATATTTT
TRBJ1-2 TRBD1 . 14 TRBV3-1/TRBV3-2 CASSPRQGAFGYTF TGTGCCAGCAGCCCTCGACAGGGGGCCTTTGGCTACACCTTC
TRBJ2-5 . once 13 TRBV30 CAWSGGGRETQYF TGTGCCTGGAGTGGAGGGGGAAGGGAGACCCAGTACTTC
TRBJ1-4 . . 14 TRBV5-5 CASSPRLTNEKLFF TGTGCCAGCAGCCCCAGGTTAACCAATGAAAAACTGTTTTTT
TRBJ1-1 . once 15 TRBV3-1/TRBV3-2 CASSQTPGVGTEAFF TGTGCCAGCAGCCAAACTCCAGGGGTGGGCACTGAAGCTTTCTTT
TRBJ2-6 TRBD1 . 16 TRBV28 CASSPRGSSGANVLTF TGTGCCAGCAGCCCCAGGGGGAGCTCTGGGGCCAACGTCCTGACTTTC
TRBJ2-1 TRBD1 . 14 TRBV6-5 CASMRQGTYNEQFF TGTGCCAGCATGAGACAGGGGACCTACAATGAGCAGTTCTTC
TRBJ2-1 . . 15 TRBV9 CASSVEPTGRNEQFF TGTGCCAGCAGCGTAGAACCCACGGGGAGGAATGAGCAGTTCTTC
TRBJ1-5 TRBD1 . 15 TRBV6-5 CASRTTGTGDQPQHF TGTGCCAGCAGGACGACAGGGACTGGCGATCAGCCCCAGCATTTT
TRBJ2-2 TRBD2 . 17 TRBV7-9 CASGPGTSVGAAGELFF TGTGCCAGCGGGCCCGGGACTAGCGTGGGGGCTGCTGGGGAGCTGTTTTTT
TRBJ2-3 TRBD2 . 16 TRBV18 CASSPNPGLARDTQYF TGTGCCAGCTCACCGAACCCGGGACTAGCGAGAGATACGCAGTATTTT
TRBJ2-3 TRBD2 . 17 TRBV5-1 CASSPDVSGGAEDTQYF TGCGCCAGCAGCCCGGATGTTAGCGGGGGGGCCGAAGATACGCAGTATTTT
TRBJ1-3 . . 17 TRBV6-1 CASSEVASRRSGNTIYF TGTGCCAGCAGTGAAGTAGCCAGCCGTCGCTCTGGAAACACCATATATTTT
TRBJ2-3 TRBD2 . 15 TRBV7-2 CASSATSGGGDTQYF TGTGCCAGCAGCGCAACTAGCGGGGGAGGAGATACGCAGTATTTT
TRBJ2-1 TRBD2 once 13 TRBV11-2 CASSLTSPNEQFF TGTGCCAGCAGCTTGACTAGCCCCAATGAGCAGTTCTTC
TRBJ1-4 TRBD1 few 15 TRBV2 CASSEPGDRGRKLFF TGTGCCAGCAGTGAACCGGGGGACAGGGGAAGGAAACTGTTTTTT
TRBJ2-4 . . 17 TRBV19 CASSMDSARGAKNIQYF TGTGCCAGTAGTATGGACAGTGCGCGAGGTGCCAAAAACATTCAGTACTTC
TRBJ1-4 TRBD1 . 17 TRBV28 CASSSRRGKKTNEKLFF TGTGCCAGCAGCTCCCGCAGGGGGAAGAAAACTAATGAAAAACTGTTTTTT
TRBJ1-1 . . 15 TRBV7-2 CASRSTGGLGTEAFF TGTGCCAGCAGATCGACGGGCGGGCTGGGTACTGAAGCTTTCTTT
TRBJ1-2 TRBD1 . 12 TRBV30 CAWDRGRVGYTF TGTGCCTGGGACAGGGGAAGAGTTGGCTACACCTTC
TRBJ2-4 . . 14 TRBV2 CASGGGGAKNIQYF TGTGCCTCCGGCGGGGGCGGGGCCAAAAACATTCAGTACTTC
TRBJ1-1 . once 13 TRBV27 CASSKLQNTEAFF TGTGCCAGCAGCAAACTCCAGAACACTGAAGCTTTCTTT
TRBJ1-1 . . 13 TRBV7-3 CASSLTPITEAFF TGTGCCAGCAGCTTAACTCCAATTACTGAAGCTTTCTTT
TRBJ1-1 . few 14 TRBV7-2 CASSLVTQVTEAFF TGTGCCAGCAGCTTAGTCACCCAGGTCACTGAAGCTTTCTTT
TRBJ2-2 TRBD1 . 14 TRBV28 CASRVQGFTGELFF TGTGCCAGCAGAGTACAGGGGTTCACCGGGGAGCTGTTTTTT
TRBJ2-3 TRBD1 . 16 TRBV7-2 CASRQGAMKGTDTQYF TGTGCCAGCAGACAGGGGGCCATGAAGGGCACAGATACGCAGTATTTT
TRBJ2-1 . . 15 TRBV6-4 CASSDSIRGTNEQFF TGTGCCAGCAGTGACTCGATAAGGGGGACCAATGAGCAGTTCTTC
TRBJ1-1 . . 15 TRBV18 CASSPPGGLSTEAFF TGTGCCAGCTCACCACCGGGAGGTCTTTCCACTGAAGCTTTCTTT
TRBJ1-6 . once 15 TRBV9 CASSEQGYQGSPLHF TGTGCCAGCAGCGAGCAGGGCTATCAAGGTTCACCCCTCCACTTT
TRBJ1-6 TRBD1 many 14 TRBV9 CASSALGQGGTLHF TGTGCCAGCAGCGCCTTAGGACAGGGAGGAACCCTCCACTTT
TRBJ2-7 TRBD1 . 15 TRBV9 CASSSRDRGIYEQYF TGTGCCAGCAGCTCCCGGGACAGAGGTATCTACGAGCAGTACTTC
TRBJ2-1 . . 15 TRBV7-2 CASRLAVSSYNEQFF TGTGCCAGCAGACTAGCCGTTAGCTCCTACAATGAGCAGTTCTTC
TRBJ2-1 TRBD2 . 17 TRBV6-4 CASSDSAAWRGYNEQFF TGTGCCAGCAGTGACTCAGCCGCGTGGCGGGGGTACAATGAGCAGTTCTTC
TRBJ1-5 . medium-sized 15 TRBV6-6 CASSLTRGSNQPQHF TGTGCCAGCAGTCTAACAAGGGGAAGCAATCAGCCCCAGCATTTT